This T cell receptor (beta chain) was obtained from a study of early T cells in non-severe SARS-CoV-2 infection. Each cDNA molecule carried a unique molecular identifier. A single record per CDR3 protein comes from TCRdb applying MiXCR to the 5' RACE reads. Of around 77,000 distinct CDR3 sequences detected, 9% to 15% appear once; the ten largest clones hold about a sixth. Germline values: CDR1 MNHEY, CDR2 SVGEGT. This CDR3 has 15 residues. This clonotype has a handful of counts. The junction differs from germline at one of its ends, possibly a read error. The chain recombines TRBV6-2 or TRBV6-3 with TRBJ1-1; D may be TRBD1 (6 bases). The sequence derives from an adult who was a healthcare worker with PCR-confirmed SARS-CoV-2 infection or an uninfected control (not recorded which). The donor label of this sample is uncertain. The input for sequencing was whole blood, taken at baseline. Here the CDR3 reads CASSPTGRGNTEAFF. The CDR3 DNA reads as TGTGCCAGCAGTCCGACAGGAAGAGGGAACACTGAAGCTTTTTTT.